At least ten counts were recorded for the clone carrying this TCR beta chain. Antigen specificity is unknown. Researchers took RNA transcripts and amplified the TCR beta CDR3 regions from them. The primer set for the first-round RT-PCR of the TCR CDR3 was HTBI. TCRdb reanalysed the multiplex PCR reads using MiXCR and keeps one entry per CDR3 protein. The top ten clones hold roughly a sixth of a sample with 300,000 to 350,000 distinct CDR3 sequences, 15% to 20% of them seen once. Ophthalmopathy patients showed a Clinical Activity Score of at least 3, NOSPECS grade of at least 4 and duration under 3 months. Orbital computed tomography, thyroid ultrasound, serum thyroxine and TRAb, and clinical symptoms together informed the diagnoses. This specimen comes from a study of T cells in Graves' hyperthyroidism and ophthalmopathy. General study points: Most thyroid clonotypes expanded above 0.001 were also detected in blood.

The sequence was obtained from a woman aged 35 to 49 with Graves' ophthalmopathy. Input material: blood.

For the CDR3, the DNA is TGCGCCAGCAGCCAGGCGGGAGGGAGGGGTTCACCCCTCCACTTT. It codes for CASSQAGGRGSPLHF. This rearrangement joins TRBV4-3 to TRBJ1-6, with D possibly matching TRBD1 (5 bases). V was trimmed by 3 bases and J by 9 bases, leaving 15 bases between them. The CDR3 length is 15 residues. Germline CDR1 LGHNA, CDR2 YSLEER.